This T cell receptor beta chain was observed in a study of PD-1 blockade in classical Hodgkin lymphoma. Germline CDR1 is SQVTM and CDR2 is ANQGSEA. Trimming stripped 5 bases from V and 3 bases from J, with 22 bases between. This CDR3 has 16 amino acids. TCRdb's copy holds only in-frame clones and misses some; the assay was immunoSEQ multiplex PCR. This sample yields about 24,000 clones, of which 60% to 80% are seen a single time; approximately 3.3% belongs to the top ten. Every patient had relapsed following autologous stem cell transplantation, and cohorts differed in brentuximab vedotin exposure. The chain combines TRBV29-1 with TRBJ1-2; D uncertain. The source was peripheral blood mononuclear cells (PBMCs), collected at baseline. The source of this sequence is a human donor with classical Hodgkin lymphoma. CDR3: CSVLDPNVGEDYGYTF. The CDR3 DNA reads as TGCAGCGTTCTGGACCCCAATGTGGGCGAGGACTATGGCTACACCTTC.